Sequencing of this T cell receptor beta chain was carried out in a study of cytomegalovirus exposure and HLA in healthy donors. Study-wide findings and caveats: In vitro assays verified that a few CMV-associated chains recognized CMV antigens specifically. The study recorded 150 to 200 TCR beta chains that were cytomegalovirus-associated. It was reportedly the case that the classifier diagnosed cytomegalovirus status with high specificity and sensitivity.

V was pared by 0 bases and J by 5 bases, with 8 bases of the junction left unmatched. Germline CDR1 and CDR2: SGHTA and FQGNSA. The CDR3 is made up of 18 amino acids. The data were produced by immunoSEQ multiplex PCR, yet TCRdb's version contains in-frame clones alone and is incomplete. This table has some 270,000 clones, 70% to 90% appearing once. This clone was seen a single time. Antigen specificity is unknown. The 120-subject validation cohort, separate from the approximately 670-subject first cohort, included the donors. The sequence derives from a woman between 18 and 30 years old in good health and CMV-seronegative. Sequencing was performed on PBMCs. This chain links TRBV7-2 with TRBJ2-1, with 12 nucleotides matching TRBD2. CDR3 loop: CASSLARTSGGNDNEQFF. DNA of the CDR3: TGTGCCAGCAGCTTAGCGCGAACTAGCGGGGGGAACGACAATGAGCAGTTCTTC. Using reference TRBV7-2 and TRBJ2-1 for the parts outside the CDR3, the full variable domain is GAGVSQSPSNKVTEKGKDVELRCDPISGHTALYWYRQSLGQGLEFLIYFQGNSAPDKSGLPSDRFSAERTGGSVSTLTIQRTQQEDSAVYLCASSLARTSGGNDNEQFFGPGTRLTVL.